This T cell receptor (beta chain) was retrieved from a study of blood T cell repertoires in COVID-19. Across the study: COVID-19 samples from acute and convalescent phases originated in the United States, Italy and Spain.

The CDR3 extends over 13 amino acids. The ends were cut back, 6 bases at V and 4 bases at J, with 12 bases in the middle. Germline CDR1 MDHEN, CDR2 SYDVKM. Assay: immunoSEQ multiplex PCR; the TCRdb copy retains only in-frame clones and omits some. The sample holds roughly 120,000 clones, 88% seen once. The genes are TRBV28 and TRBJ1-1; D might be TRBD1 (6 bases). Sample: peripheral blood. This clonotype was sampled from a woman aged 45-59 years with acute or convalescent COVID-19. The CDR3 protein is CASRMDSPTEAFF. In DNA, the CDR3 is TGTGCCAGCAGGATGGACAGCCCCACTGAAGCTTTCTTT.